The 9 T cell receptor beta chains in this list originate from one sample, sequenced in a study of cytomegalovirus exposure and HLA in healthy donors. The PCR ran on 60 Vbeta and 13 Jbeta primers. The assay was immunoSEQ multiplex PCR, and TCRdb's table has in-frame clones only and misses some. Here the sample table reports approximately 140,000 clones. The sample taken for sequencing was PBMCs. Receptors were obtained from a man aged 35-49 years in good health and CMV-seronegative.

V and J are TRBV18 and TRBJ1-2; tentative D call: TRBD1 (5 bases). Germline CDR1 KGHSH, CDR2 LQKENI. V was cut by 0 bases and J by 3 bases, with 20 bases left in between. The CDR3 sequence is 18 residues long. CDR3 coding DNA: TGTGCCAGCTCACCACCGAGCCAGGGTGGTGTGTTCGACTATGGCTACACCTTC. Its translation: CASSPPSQGGVFDYGYTF. Looking up the rest from reference TRBV18 and TRBJ1-2 gives the full variable domain: NAGVMQNPRHLVRRRGQEARLRCSPMKGHSHVYWYRQLPEEGLKFMVYLQKENIIDESGMPKERFSAEFPKEGPSILRIQQVVRGDSAAYFCASSPPSQGGVFDYGYTFGSGTRLTVV.

The rearrangement links TRBV16 to TRBJ2-7; possibly TRBD1 for D (6 bases). V lost 2 bases to trimming and J lost 4 bases, with 9 bases between them. CDR3 length: 13 amino acids. Germline V gene data show CDR1 as KGHSY and CDR2 as FQNENV. CDR3 amino acids: CASSQGRGYEQYF. For the CDR3, the DNA is TGTGCCAGCAGCCAAGGCAGGGGATACGAGCAGTACTTC. The variable domain in full, completed from reference TRBV16 and TRBJ2-7, reads GEEVAQTPKHLVRGEGQKAKLYCAPIKGHSYVFWYQQVLKNEFKFLISFQNENVFDETGMPKERFSAKCLPNSPCSLEIQATKLEDSAVYFCASSQGRGYEQYFGPGTRLTVT.

The chain combines TRBV29-1 with TRBJ2-5; D gene ambiguous. Germline V lookup: CDR1 SQVTM, CDR2 ANQGSEA. The CDR3 consists of 15 residues. The V end was cut by 4 bases, the J end by 3 bases, with 18 bases between. The CDR3 protein is CSVAPRLVAEETQYF. CDR3 nucleotides: TGCAGCGTTGCCCCCCGACTGGTAGCTGAAGAGACCCAGTACTTC.

The J gene is TRBJ2-7, the V gene TRBV10-3; 7 bases line up with TRBD2. The CDR3 has 16 amino acids. CDR1 and CDR2 (germline): ENHRY, SYGVKD. V was pared by 5 bases and J by 3 bases, with 13 bases of the junction left unmatched. CDR3 sequence reads: CAISPRGREGNYEQYF. CDR3 DNA sequence: TGTGCCATCAGTCCTCGGGGGAGGGAGGGGAACTACGAGCAGTACTTC.

This chain links TRBV6-5 with TRBJ2-1, with 7 bases matching TRBD1. V dropped 0 bases and J dropped 5; count of bases not matched to a gene: 1. Germline assignment: CDR1 MNHEY and CDR2 SVGAGI. The CDR3 extends over 14 amino acids. The CDR3 protein is CASSYSGQNNEQFF. The CDR3, as DNA: TGTGCCAGCAGTTACTCGGGACAGAACAATGAGCAGTTCTTC.

This chain connects TRBV10-3 to TRBJ1-6, with TRBD1 matching 9 bases. Germline V gives CDR1 ENHRY, CDR2 SYGVKD. The V and J ends lost 5 bases and 9 bases, in that order; junction bases with no gene match: 5. The CDR3 runs to 14 residues. The CDR3 DNA is TGTGCCATCAGTCCGGGACAGGGACTTTCACCCCTCCACTTT. This codes for CAISPGQGLSPLHF.

The CDR3 loop is CASSGTTSATDTQYF. DNA of the CDR3: TGTGCCAGCAGCGGGACGACTAGCGCCACAGATACGCAGTATTTT. The chain is built from TRBV28 and TRBJ2-3, with 8 nucleotides matching TRBD2. The germline V gene has CDR1 MDHEN and CDR2 SYDVKM. After removal of 6 bases from V and 2 bases from J, the junction contained 7 bases not matched to a gene. The CDR3 runs 15 residues.

This chain connects TRBV7-6 to TRBJ2-7, with D perhaps matching TRBD1 (5 bases). This CDR3 is built from 14 residues. Germline CDR1 and CDR2: SGHVS and FNYEAQ. Trimming pared 2 bases from V and 5 bases from J, leaving 13 bases between. The CDR3 region is CASSLLPGAHEQYF. The CDR3 DNA reads as TGTGCCAGCAGCTTATTACCTGGGGCGCACGAGCAGTACTTC.

J is TRBJ1-1 and V is TRBV7-2; 7 bases map to TRBD1. V shed 5 bases, J shed 4 bases, and the junction held 4 bases outside the gene matches. This CDR3 is 13 amino acids long. The germline V gene has CDR1 SGHTA and CDR2 FQGNSA. The chain's CDR3 is CASSPNRGTEAFF. CDR3 sequence (DNA): TGTGCCAGCAGCCCAAACAGGGGCACTGAAGCTTTCTTT.